This TCR beta chain appears in the sequencing data of a study of pediatric ulcerative colitis. This clone was counted a few times. V was shortened by 4 bases and J by 7 bases, with 14 bases between the two germline ends. Germline V gene data show CDR1 as LNHDA and CDR2 as SQIVND (reference sequence). CDR3 length equals 14 residues. Method: immunoSEQ multiplex PCR; TCRdb's copy keeps in-frame clones and lacks some. The table lists 37,000 or so clones, roughly 83% of them singletons. No immunosuppressive drugs were given to ulcerative colitis patients before diagnostic colonoscopy. This receptor was identified in a girl under 18 with moderate ulcerative colitis. Sequencing used blood. V usage is TRBV19 and J usage is TRBJ1-5, with D maybe TRBD1 (5 bases). CDR3 amino acids: CASSSRGNRQPQHF. CDR3 bases: TGTGCCAGTAGTAGTCGGGGGAATAGGCAGCCCCAGCATTTT.